Each of the 2 T cell receptor beta chains below was sequenced from the same sample in a study of blood T cell repertoires in COVID-19 (dated by TCRdb to the early 2020s). The method behind the library was the immunoSEQ multiplex PCR assay. TCRdb limited this immuneACCESS table to in-frame rearrangements with V and J called. A share of clones is missing; checked studies link under half to unresolved V genes, and the rest is unexplained. This sample holds roughly 170,000 clones; 84% were observed only once. The ten top clones hold 9.5% to 15% of the sample. Specimen: PBMCs or T cells enriched from blood (not recorded which). All receptors derive from a man aged 45-65 years who had recovered from COVID-19.

V usage is TRBV3-1 (or the pseudogene TRBV3-2) and J usage is TRBJ1-1; the match to TRBD1 covers 7 bases. Germline-derived CDR1 and CDR2 are LGHDT and YNNKEL (reference sequence). V shed 3 bases, J shed 1 base, and the junction held 5 bases outside the gene matches. The CDR3 consists of 15 residues. CDR3 amino acids: CASSHHRQGNTEAFF. The CDR3 DNA follows: TGTGCCAGCAGCCATCACAGACAGGGGAACACTGAAGCTTTCTTT.

The V and J genes are TRBV12-5 and TRBJ1-1; 8 bases agree with TRBD1. J was trimmed by 1 base and V by 3 bases; bases with no gene match: 1. Germline V gene sequence: CDR1 LGHNT, CDR2 FRNRAP. CDR3 length equals 14 residues. The CDR3 bases are TGTGCTAGTGGTTTACAGGGGGGGAACACTGAAGCTTTCTTT. Its protein is CASGLQGGNTEAFF.